This T cell receptor (beta chain) came from a study of vaccination effects on CD4 cells after COVID-19. Study-level results: By a late point after vaccination, infection- and vaccine-induced clones had shrunk markedly through clonal contraction.

Cultured cells yielded isolated CD4+ T cells after 10 to 11 days. Losses at the gene ends were 0 bases for V and 5 bases for J; bases not matched to a gene: 12. Looked up from germline, CDR1 is LGHNA and CDR2 is YSLEER. CDR3 length equals 17 residues. TCRdb's table, derived via immunoSEQ multiplex PCR, lists solely in-frame clones and lacks some. The top ten clones hold nearly 3% of a sample with about 38,000 clones, around 76% of them seen once. This clone was recorded only once. Its matching antigen is unknown. The chain carries TRBV4-3 and TRBJ2-5; 7 bases agree with TRBD1. This specimen was CD4+ T cells from PBMCs cultured without peptide, taken before COVID-19 vaccination. This clonotype was obtained from a human donor who received a COVID-19 vaccine. The CDR3 loop is CASSQDGYQGGVETQYF. CDR3 DNA: TGCGCCAGCAGCCAAGATGGATATCAAGGGGGCGTGGAGACCCAGTACTTC.